These 29 T cell receptor beta chains were sequenced from one sample in a study of Ad26.COV2.S vaccination and SARS-CoV-2 variants. Here immunoSEQ multiplex PCR was the method, and the copy in TCRdb shows in-frame clones only, minus some. The sample consists of about 500,000 clones, approximately 90% of them appearing once. Treatment indicated: 15 to 20 received Ad26.COV2.S at low or high dose, single or two shots; a few received placebo; per-sample allocation not given. Vaccine and placebo recipients were sampled on day 63 after the first injection. Here the sequenced sample was peripheral blood, taken in a trial of Ad26.COV2.S vaccine versus placebo. These receptors all stem from a person aged 18-65 years who received the Ad26.COV2.S COVID-19 vaccine or a placebo.

The chain has TRBV9 and TRBJ2-2; TRBD2 is a possible D gene (5 bases). The CDR3 is 15 amino acids. CDR1 and CDR2 from the germline V gene are SGDLS and YYNGEE. V lost 0 bases, J lost 4 bases, and 10 bases lay in between. CDR3 amino acids: CASSVAEGVTGELFF. The CDR3 coding sequence is TGTGCCAGCAGCGTAGCCGAGGGTGTCACCGGGGAGCTGTTTTTT.

This rearrangement joins TRBV6-5 to TRBJ2-7; a weak D match, TRBD1 (5 bases). CDR1 and CDR2 from the germline V gene are MNHEY and SVGAGI. There are 15 residues in the CDR3. The germline V and J ends were trimmed by 8 bases and 3 bases, with 20 bases remaining between them. The CDR3 protein is CASSWLVGAGYEQYF. The CDR3 coding sequence is TGTGCCAGCTCATGGTTAGTAGGGGCTGGCTACGAGCAGTACTTC.

The V and J genes are TRBV18 and TRBJ1-2; TRBD1 might be the D (5 bases). CDR3 length: 17 residues. The germline gives CDR1 KGHSH, CDR2 LQKENI. Deletions cut 0 bases from V and 4 bases from J, with 18 bases between. As DNA, the CDR3 is TGTGCCAGCTCACCACCGTCACACGGGCAGGGACCCTATGGCTACACCTTC. Its protein product is CASSPPSHGQGPYGYTF.

The V gene is TRBV28, the J gene TRBJ2-3; 7 positions match TRBD2. The CDR3 consists of 17 residues. In germline, CDR1 is MDHEN, CDR2 SYDVKM. With 2 bases clipped from V and 0 bases from J, the junction kept 8 bases outside the gene matches. For the CDR3, the DNA is TGTGCCAGCAGTTTAATGGGCCTAGCGGTAAGCACAGATACGCAGTATTTT. As protein: CASSLMGLAVSTDTQYF.

This clone came up once. V and J are TRBV6-2 or TRBV6-3 and TRBJ1-1; 8 bases map to TRBD1. Per the germline V gene, CDR1 is MNHEY and CDR2 is SVGEGT. CDR3 length equals 16 residues. J lost 1 base, V lost 6 bases, and 10 bases had no gene match. CDR3 sequence reads: CASSLTRQGKNTEAFF. The CDR3 bases are TGTGCCAGCAGCCTCACCAGACAGGGGAAGAACACTGAAGCTTTCTTT.

The J gene is TRBJ2-3, the V gene TRBV9; 9 bases map to TRBD2. The germline V gene has CDR1 SGDLS and CDR2 YYNGEE. The CDR3 sequence is 18 residues long. V shed 4 bases and J 5 bases; nucleotides not matched to a gene: 17. Here the CDR3 DNA reads TGTGCCAGCAGCTCCCGACCATTACCGCGGGGGGGTGAAGATACGCAGTATTTT. It codes for CASSSRPLPRGGEDTQYF.

V is TRBV28 and J is TRBJ1-4; 7 bases fit TRBD1. Germline V gene data show CDR1 as MDHEN and CDR2 as SYDVKM. This CDR3 comprises 15 residues. Trimming cost V 5 bases and J 6 bases; bases outside gene matches: 9. The CDR3 loop is CASSPQGVGDEKLFF. As DNA, the CDR3 is TGTGCCAGCAGTCCCCAGGGGGTGGGGGATGAAAAACTGTTTTTT.

The rearrangement joins TRBV3-1 (or the pseudogene TRBV3-2) to TRBJ1-1; 7 bases agree with TRBD1. This CDR3 comprises 14 residues. V lost 4 bases to trimming and J lost 5 bases; unmatched junction nucleotides: 7. Germline loops: CDR1 LGHDT, CDR2 YNNKEL (reference sequence). CDR3 region: CASSLRQGWTEAFF. In DNA form, the CDR3 reads TGTGCCAGCAGCCTCCGACAGGGATGGACTGAAGCTTTCTTT.

This chain uses TRBV18 with TRBJ2-7; 9 bases match TRBD1. The CDR3 totals 14 residues. Per germline, CDR1 KGHSH and CDR2 LQKENI. V gave up 4 bases and J gave up 3 bases; unmatched junction bases: 4. CDR3 in DNA: TGTGCCAGCTCACAACGACAGGGGGTCTACGAGCAGTACTTC. Translation gives CASSQRQGVYEQYF.

The rearrangement links TRBV7-2 to TRBJ1-1; no reliable D call. The CDR3 is 14 amino acids. V lost 1 base, J lost 6 bases, and 12 bases lay in between. Germline V gene sequence: CDR1 SGHTA, CDR2 FQGNSA. CDR3 in DNA: TGTGCCAGCAGCTTAGTAGGTTCCGGGGCTGAAGCTTTCTTT. Translation gives CASSLVGSGAEAFF.

The chain uses TRBV15 and TRBJ2-7; the D gene could be TRBD1 or TRBD2 (5 bases each). CDR1 and CDR2 from the germline V gene are LNHNV and YYDKDF (reference sequence). Between the trimmed V and J ends, which lost 6 bases and 2 bases, there was a span of 17 bases. The CDR3 is 15 amino acids. The DNA for the CDR3 is TGTGCCACCAGAAAACCCGGGACGGCACCCTACGAGCAGTACTTC. It specifies CATRKPGTAPYEQYF.

This chain joins TRBV19 and TRBJ1-1; D gene uncertain. This CDR3 has 14 residues. Per the germline V gene, CDR1 is LNHDA and CDR2 is SQIVND (reference sequence). Trimming removed 4 bases at V and 4 bases at J, with 13 bases between. The CDR3 DNA is TGTGCCAGTAGTAAGGCGGGCGACGGCACTGAAGCTTTCTTT. This encodes CASSKAGDGTEAFF.

This chain uses TRBV25-1 with TRBJ2-7; 10 nucleotides match TRBD1. The CDR3 runs 15 residues. V trimming: 6 bases; J trimming: 1 base; junction bases outside the gene matches: 6. CDR1 and CDR2 (germline): MGHDK, SYGVNS. The CDR3 DNA is TGTGCCAGCAGCGCAGGGACAGGGGATTCCTACGAGCAGTACTTC. This sequence encodes CASSAGTGDSYEQYF.

The gene calls are TRBV19 and TRBJ1-3, with unresolved D. The CDR3 runs to 17 residues. In germline, CDR1 is LNHDA, CDR2 SQIVND (reference sequence). The V gene lost 7 bases and the J gene lost 0 bases, with 19 bases spanning the gap. As DNA, the CDR3 is TGTGCCAGTACGGTCGGAATCAGGAGGTACTCTGGAAACACCATATATTTT. This codes for CASTVGIRRYSGNTIYF.

V is TRBV3-1 (or the pseudogene TRBV3-2) and J is TRBJ1-2; no clear D gene. CDR3 length: 13 amino acids. V lost 0 bases to trimming and J lost 7 bases, with 9 bases between them. From germline, CDR1 is LGHDT and CDR2 YNNKEL (reference sequence). The CDR3 DNA is TGTGCCAGCAGCCAAGACCGGGCCTCTGGCTACACCTTC. Its translation is CASSQDRASGYTF.

A few counts support this clone. The genes are TRBV28 and TRBJ2-1, with 9 positions matching TRBD2. Germline V gene lookup returns CDR1 MDHEN and CDR2 SYDVKM. The CDR3 totals 16 residues. V lost 5 bases to trimming and J lost 4 bases; unmatched junction nucleotides: 9. This chain's CDR3 is CASSRPTAGGYNEQFF. The CDR3 DNA sequence: TGTGCCAGCAGTCGCCCTACCGCGGGAGGGTACAATGAGCAGTTCTTC.

The V gene is TRBV7-9, the J gene TRBJ1-6, with TRBD1 matching 10 bases. V trimming: 0 bases; J trimming: 4 bases; junction bases outside the gene matches: 3. Germline V gives CDR1 SEHNR, CDR2 FQNEAQ (reference sequence). The CDR3 loop spans 17 amino acids. The CDR3 DNA reads as TGTGCCAGCAGCTTAGCGCTGGGACAGGGGTATAATTCACCCCTCCACTTT. Translated: CASSLALGQGYNSPLHF.

The rearrangement links TRBV9 to TRBJ1-3; 7 bases are shared with TRBD1. In germline, CDR1 is SGDLS, CDR2 YYNGEE. Trimming removed 2 bases from V and 0 bases from J; junction bases left unmatched: 5. The CDR3 extends over 16 amino acids. This CDR3 reads CASSVSGGLSGNTIYF. CDR3 sequence (DNA): TGTGCCAGCAGCGTTTCAGGGGGGCTCTCTGGAAACACCATATATTTT.

This chain joins TRBV21-1 and TRBJ2-7; the DNA was not compared with TRBD1, the D call given in the table. TRBV21-1 is termed a pseudogene. This CDR3 has 20 residues. CDR3 region: CASSATLDRDTGRNRYEQYF. The CDR3 DNA is TGTGCCAGCAGCGCAACGTTGGACCGGGACACCGGCCGTAATCGCTACGAGCAGTACTTC.

This clone was observed a handful of times. The chain employs TRBV18 and TRBJ1-5, with TRBD1 matching over 12 bases. This CDR3 region has 16 residues. Trimming cost V 3 bases and J 2 bases; bases outside gene matches: 2. The germline CDR1 and CDR2 sequences are KGHSH and LQKENI. The CDR3 bases are TGTGCCAGCTCACCGGGACAGGGGGCAGGCAATCAGCCCCAGCATTTT. Amino acid sequence: CASSPGQGAGNQPQHF. Complete variable domain (other parts from reference TRBV18 and TRBJ1-5): NAGVMQNPRHLVRRRGQEARLRCSPMKGHSHVYWYRQLPEEGLKFMVYLQKENIIDESGMPKERFSAEFPKEGPSILRIQQVVRGDSAAYFCASSPGQGAGNQPQHFGDGTRLSIL.

This rearrangement joins TRBV7-3 to TRBJ2-3, with 9 bases aligning to TRBD2. CDR1 is SGHTA, CDR2 FQGTGA, per germline. J was trimmed by 2 bases and V by 5 bases; bases with no gene match: 2. The length of the CDR3 is 14 residues. DNA for the CDR3: TGTGCCAGCAGCCTAGCGGGATCCACAGATACGCAGTATTTT. It specifies CASSLAGSTDTQYF.

CDR3 sequence (DNA): TGTGCCAGCAGCCCCCCCCAGGGAGTCGTTCAGCCCCAGCATTTT. Amino acid sequence: CASSPPQGVVQPQHF. The chain uses TRBV28 and TRBJ1-5; tentative D call: TRBD1 (5 bases). V lost 6 bases to trimming and J lost 6 bases, with 18 bases between them. The germline CDR1 and CDR2 sequences are MDHEN and SYDVKM. The CDR3 totals 15 residues.

V and J are TRBV30 and TRBJ2-1; D uncertain. Per the germline V gene, CDR1 is GTSNPN and CDR2 is SVGIG (reference sequence). The CDR3 is 12 residues long. V lost 0 bases, J lost 8 bases, and 8 bases lay in between. The CDR3 spells CAWSVGPHEQFF. For the CDR3, the DNA is TGTGCCTGGAGTGTGGGCCCACATGAGCAGTTCTTC. Full variable domain (outside the CDR3, taken from reference TRBV30 and TRBJ2-1): SQTIHQWPATLVQPVGSPLSLECTVEGTSNPNLYWYRQAAGRGLQLLFYSVGIGQISSEVPQNLSASRPQDRQFILSSKKLLLSDSGFYLCAWSVGPHEQFFGPGTRLTVL.

A few counts support this clone. This chain links TRBV9 with TRBJ2-2; weak D call: TRBD1 (5 bases). The length of the CDR3 is 16 residues. V dropped 4 bases and J dropped 6 bases, with 19 bases sitting between them. Germline values: CDR1 SGDLS, CDR2 YYNGEE. CDR3 sequence: CASSPSRAWVAGELFF. In nucleotides, the CDR3 is TGTGCCAGCAGCCCATCCAGGGCGTGGGTCGCCGGGGAGCTGTTTTTT.

V is TRBV10-2 and J is TRBJ2-1; D may be TRBD2 (6 bases). Between the trimmed V and J ends, which lost 1 base and 5 bases, there was a span of 15 bases. From germline, CDR1 is WSHSY and CDR2 SAAADI. This CDR3 is built from 16 residues. The CDR3 spells CASSEWGGKQDNEQFF. The CDR3 DNA is TGCGCCAGCAGTGAGTGGGGAGGAAAACAAGACAATGAGCAGTTCTTC.

The genes are TRBV2 and TRBJ2-7; D remains ambiguous. This CDR3 has 11 amino acids. V was shortened by 5 bases and J by 2 bases, with 4 bases between the two germline ends. The germline V gene has CDR1 SNHLY and CDR2 FYNNEI. For the CDR3, the DNA is TGTGCCAGCAGTCTAACCTACGAGCAGTACTTC. The encoded protein is CASSLTYEQYF. Variable domain in full (rest from reference TRBV2 and TRBJ2-7): EPEVTQTPSHQVTQMGQEVILRCVPISNHLYFYWYRQILGQKVEFLVSFYNNEISEKSEIFDDQFSVERPDGSNFTLKIRSTKLEDSAMYFCASSLTYEQYFGPGTRLTVT.

The chain employs TRBV9 and TRBJ2-3; 13 bases align to TRBD2. CDR3 size: 16 residues. Germline values: CDR1 SGDLS, CDR2 YYNGEE. Germline trimming cut 4 bases from V and 3 bases from J; bases unmatched to any gene: 5. The CDR3 bases are TGTGCCAGCAGCACTAGCGGGGGGGTAATGACAGATACGCAGTATTTT. Amino acid sequence: CASSTSGGVMTDTQYF.

CDR3 in DNA: TGCAGTGCTGGTGGGGGAGTGGTTCAGCCCCAGCATTTT. Encoded protein: CSAGGGVVQPQHF. V is TRBV20-1 and J is TRBJ1-5; D is possibly TRBD1 (5 bases). The CDR3 length is 13 residues. Germline V gives CDR1 DFQATT, CDR2 SNEGSKA (reference sequence). The V end lost 5 bases, the J end lost 6 bases, and 14 bases lay between the germline ends.

The chain carries TRBV5-5 and TRBJ2-7; D is perhaps TRBD1 (5 bases). Germline V CDR1 and CDR2: SGHKS, YYEKEE (reference sequence). The CDR3 runs 16 residues. The germline V and J ends were trimmed by 2 bases and 0 bases, with 15 bases remaining between them. CDR3 residues: CASSFYRHRSSYEQYF. The CDR3 nucleotides read TGTGCCAGCAGCTTCTATCGCCACAGGAGCTCCTACGAGCAGTACTTC.